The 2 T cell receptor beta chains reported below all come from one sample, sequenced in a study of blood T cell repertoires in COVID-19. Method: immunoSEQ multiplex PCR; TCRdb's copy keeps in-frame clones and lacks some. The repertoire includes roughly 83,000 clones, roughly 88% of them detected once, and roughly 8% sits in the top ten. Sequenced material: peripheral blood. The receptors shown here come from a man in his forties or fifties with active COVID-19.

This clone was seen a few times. CDR3: CASSILQGGAFF. In nucleotides, the CDR3 is TGTGCCAGTAGTATCCTACAGGGTGGGGCTTTCTTT. The gene calls are TRBV19 and TRBJ1-1, with a possible D match to TRBD1 (6 bases). The CDR3 covers 12 residues. Germline V gene sequence: CDR1 LNHDA, CDR2 SQIVND (reference sequence). Trimming cost V 3 bases and J 11 bases, with 13 bases left between them.

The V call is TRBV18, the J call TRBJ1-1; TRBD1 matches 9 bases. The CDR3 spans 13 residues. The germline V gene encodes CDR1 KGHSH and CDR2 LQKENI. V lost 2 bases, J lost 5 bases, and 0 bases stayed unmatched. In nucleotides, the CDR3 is TGTGCCAGCTCACCAGGGACAGGGACTGAAGCTTTCTTT. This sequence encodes CASSPGTGTEAFF.